This T cell receptor (beta chain) was recorded in a study of shared clonotypes between healthy human individuals. Study summary: The study enrolled a couple of women and a few men aged 18 to 49. CD8 memory received one plate per donor, CD8 naive two, CD4 memory three and CD4 naive three. Study-level findings and limits: Naive subsets, compared against memory subsets, generally had larger estimated richness values. Generation of non-shared clonotypes was less probable than generation of clonotypes shared by all four donors.

The data were produced by immunoSEQ multiplex PCR, yet TCRdb's version contains in-frame clones alone and is incomplete. The table has 850,000 to 1,100,000 clones, roughly 80% seen once. V lost 0 bases, J lost 2 bases, and 7 bases stayed unmatched. The CDR3 totals 16 residues. CDR1 is GTSNPN, CDR2 SVGIG, per germline (reference sequence). The table lists this clone with a few counts. What it binds is not known. The receptor's source is a man in his late teens or twenties in good health. Some clones in this sample may be carry-over from other donors' samples. V is TRBV30 and J is TRBJ2-4, with 7 bases lining up with TRBD2. Material for sequencing was memory CD4+ T cells from PBMCs. Described subset: CD45RA-negative fraction. As DNA, the CDR3 is TGTGCCTGGAGTGTGGGGGGGTATGGAACCAAAAACATTCAGTACTTC. This sequence encodes CAWSVGGYGTKNIQYF.